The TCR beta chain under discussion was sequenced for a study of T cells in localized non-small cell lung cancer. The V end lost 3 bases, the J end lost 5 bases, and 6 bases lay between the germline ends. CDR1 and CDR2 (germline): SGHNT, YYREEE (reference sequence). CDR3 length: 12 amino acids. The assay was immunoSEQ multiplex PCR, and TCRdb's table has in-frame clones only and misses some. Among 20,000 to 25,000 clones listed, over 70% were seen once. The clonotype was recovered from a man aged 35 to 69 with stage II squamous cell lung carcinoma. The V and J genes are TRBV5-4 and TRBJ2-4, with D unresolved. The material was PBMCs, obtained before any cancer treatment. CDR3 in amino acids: CASSSTQNIQYF. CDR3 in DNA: TGTGCCAGCAGCTCTACCCAAAACATTCAGTACTTC.